This passage covers 15 T cell receptor beta chains from one sample sequenced in a study of cytomegalovirus exposure and HLA in healthy donors. 13 Jbeta primers and 60 Vbeta primers were used for the PCR. Generated by immunoSEQ multiplex PCR, the TCRdb table keeps only in-frame clones and is missing some. The sample lists about 160,000 clones; approximately 81% were seen once. The sequenced material came from PBMCs. These receptors were collected from a boy aged 2 to 10 in good health and CMV-seronegative.

V and J are TRBV6-4 and TRBJ2-3; the D gene is possibly TRBD2 (6 bases). CDR3 length: 14 residues. Trimming took off 3 bases at V and 6 bases at J, with 13 bases between the two ends. CDR1 is MRHNA, CDR2 SNTAGT, per germline. CDR3 sequence reads: CASSEGGERDTQYF. CDR3 DNA: TGTGCCAGCAGTGAAGGCGGGGAGAGGGATACGCAGTATTTT.

The genes are TRBV5-1 and TRBJ2-5; D uncertain. From germline, CDR1 is SGHRS and CDR2 YFSETQ. The V and J ends lost 0 bases and 3 bases respectively, with 6 bases between them. The CDR3 spans 13 residues. CDR3 nucleotides: TGCGCCAGCAGCTTGGACGGTGAAGAGACCCAGTACTTC. As protein: CASSLDGEETQYF.

This chain uses TRBV28 with TRBJ1-5; 8 bases agree with TRBD1. V was pared by 5 bases and J by 7 bases, with 16 bases of the junction left unmatched. This CDR3 has 17 residues. Germline values: CDR1 MDHEN, CDR2 SYDVKM. DNA of the CDR3: TGTGCCAGCAGTCCGTGGGGATCAGGGGGCGGTGGACAGCCCCAGCATTTT. Protein: CASSPWGSGGGGQPQHF.

CDR3: CASSPLGSGRRISGANVLTF. The CDR3 DNA follows: TGCGCCAGCAGCCCATTGGGGAGCGGGAGAAGAATCTCTGGGGCCAACGTCCTGACTTTC. The genes are TRBV5-1 and TRBJ2-6; 8 nucleotides match TRBD2. This CDR3 has 20 residues. Germline CDR1 and CDR2: SGHRS and YFSETQ. J gave up 0 bases and V 4 bases, and 15 bases lay outside the gene matches.

The chain couples TRBV19 to TRBJ1-2; the D gene is possibly TRBD1 (5 bases). V lost 3 bases to trimming and J lost 10 bases, with 12 bases between them. This CDR3 comprises 12 residues. CDR1 and CDR2 (germline): LNHDA, SQIVND (reference sequence). CDR3 in amino acids: CASSITAGFYTF. Here the CDR3 DNA reads TGTGCCAGTAGTATCACGGCAGGGTTCTACACCTTC.

V gene TRBV5-1 combines with J gene TRBJ1-6; 9 bases line up with TRBD1. Germline CDR1 is SGHRS and CDR2 is YFSETQ. The CDR3 extends over 13 amino acids. Trimming took 7 bases from V and 7 from J; bases not matched to a gene: 3. This CDR3 is CASSTGGNSPLHF. CDR3 DNA: TGCGCCAGCTCAACAGGGGGCAATTCACCCCTCCACTTT.

The rearrangement joins TRBV28 to TRBJ2-1; D not certain. Germline V gene lookup returns CDR1 MDHEN and CDR2 SYDVKM. Trimming stripped 3 bases from V and 6 bases from J, with 9 bases between. The CDR3 consists of 13 residues. The CDR3 region has the DNA TGTGCCAGCAGTTTGAATACTGGCAATGAGCAGTTCTTC. Its translation: CASSLNTGNEQFF. Full variable domain (rest looked up from reference TRBV28 and TRBJ2-1): DVKVTQSSRYLVKRTGEKVFLECVQDMDHENMFWYRQDPGLGLRLIYFSYDVKMKEKGDIPEGYSVSREKKERFSLILESASTNQTSMYLCASSLNTGNEQFFGPGTRLTVL.

This chain joins TRBV5-8 and TRBJ2-3; 7 nucleotides match TRBD2. The junction had 2 bases not matched to a gene; V was cut back by 4 bases and J by 0 bases. Per germline, CDR1 SGHTS and CDR2 YDEGEE. The CDR3 is 14 residues long. CDR3 region: CASSQGLSTDTQYF. In DNA, the CDR3 is TGTGCCAGCAGCCAGGGACTAAGCACAGATACGCAGTATTTT.

This chain uses TRBV11-2 with TRBJ2-1; possible D gene TRBD1, 6 bases. The CDR3 runs to 15 residues. Germline CDR1 is SGHAT and CDR2 is FQNNGV. The V gene lost 3 bases and the J gene lost 9 bases, with 18 bases spanning the gap. CDR3: CASSFPGARTGEQFF. In nucleotides, the CDR3 is TGTGCCAGCAGCTTTCCAGGGGCCCGCACGGGTGAGCAGTTCTTC.

This clone was seen a handful of times. The CDR3 DNA is TGTGCCAGCAGTTTATGGCAGGGGAAGGACACCGGGGAGCTGTTTTTT. Its protein is CASSLWQGKDTGELFF. This chain connects TRBV28 to TRBJ2-2, with TRBD1 as a possible D gene (6 bases). V lost 0 bases and J lost 3, with 11 bases in between. CDR1 and CDR2 (germline): MDHEN, SYDVKM. The CDR3 is 16 amino acids.

The chain joins TRBV5-6 to TRBJ2-1; 8 bases align to TRBD2. CDR1 and CDR2 from the germline V gene are SGHDT and YYEEEE. The CDR3 runs 15 residues. V lost 3 bases, J lost 9 bases, and 11 bases stayed unmatched. For the CDR3, the DNA is TGTGCCAGCAGCTCCGGGACTAGTGATTGGGGTGAGCAGTTCTTC. Its protein is CASSSGTSDWGEQFF.

The chain couples TRBV11-2 to TRBJ2-1; D is unresolved. The CDR3 covers 13 residues. Trimming took off 0 bases at V and 5 bases at J, with 5 bases between the two ends. CDR1 SGHAT and CDR2 FQNNGV come from the germline V gene. This CDR3 reads CASSLDQDNEQFF. In DNA form, the CDR3 reads TGTGCCAGCAGCTTAGATCAGGACAATGAGCAGTTCTTC.

The rearrangement joins TRBV28 to TRBJ2-7; a weak D match, TRBD2 (5 bases). The V gene's germline CDR1 is MDHEN and CDR2 SYDVKM. The V end lost 4 bases, the J end lost 2 bases, and 18 bases lay between the germline ends. CDR3 size: 16 residues. The CDR3 sequence is CASSSTPWRRTYEQYF. The CDR3 DNA is TGTGCCAGCAGTTCGACCCCCTGGCGGAGGACCTACGAGCAGTACTTC.

This sequence joins TRBV18 and TRBJ2-1; tentatively, D is TRBD2 (5 bases). Germline V gives CDR1 KGHSH, CDR2 LQKENI. This CDR3 spans 13 amino acids. V was pared by 3 bases and J by 3 bases, with 6 bases between. The CDR3 loop reads CASSPRGYNEQFF. The DNA for the CDR3 is TGTGCCAGCTCACCTCGGGGCTACAATGAGCAGTTCTTC.

This chain links TRBV20-1 with TRBJ2-3; weak D call: TRBD2 (5 bases). Germline CDR1 DFQATT, CDR2 SNEGSKA (reference sequence). Trimming removed 6 bases at V and 6 bases at J, with 10 bases between. This CDR3 is built from 11 residues. DNA for the CDR3: TGCAGTGCATACGAGGGTGATACGCAGTATTTT. It encodes CSAYEGDTQYF.